Listed below are T cell receptor beta chains from one sample, sequenced in a study of shared clonotypes between healthy human individuals. Repertoires were generated with immunoSEQ multiplex PCR, while TCRdb's copy carries only in-frame clones and drops some. The table lists some 980,000 clones, more than 75% of them singletons. Input material: memory CD4+ T cells sorted from blood. The source is a man aged 18 to 30 in good health. The CDR3 runs from the conserved cysteine through the conserved F or W. The D gene is left open where the match is weak. Size is stated for part of the rows, as once, few or many counts, or as a class when the clone is expanded.

clone size,J gene,D gene,V gene,CDR3 protein,CDR3 DNA
few,TRBJ1-4,.,TRBV5-1,CASSLDSTNEKLFF,TGCGCCAGCAGCCTTGACAGCACTAATGAAAAACTGTTTTTT
.,TRBJ2-1,.,TRBV19,CASSTQRRNEQFF,TGTGCCAGTAGCACTCAAAGGAGGAATGAGCAGTTCTTC
.,TRBJ2-5,.,TRBV7-3,CASSFGPTGTQYF,TGTGCCAGCAGCTTTGGACCGACTGGAACCCAGTACTTC
once,TRBJ1-4,TRBD1,TRBV11-2,CASSLRDRTNEKLFF,TGTGCCAGCAGCTTAAGGGACAGAACTAATGAAAAACTGTTTTTT
.,TRBJ2-7,.,TRBV18,CASSPPPGPYEQYF,TGTGCCAGCTCACCACCGCCAGGGCCCTACGAGCAGTACTTC
many,TRBJ1-5,.,TRBV5-1,CASSLEGISNQPQHF,TGCGCCAGCAGCTTGGAAGGGATTAGCAATCAGCCCCAGCATTTT
.,TRBJ2-1,TRBD2,TRBV7-8,CASSLEGGGRYNEQFF,TGTGCCAGCAGCTTAGAAGGCGGGGGGCGATACAATGAGCAGTTCTTC
few,TRBJ1-5,.,TRBV30,CAWSLLDGSNQPQHF,TGTGCCTGGAGTCTTCTCGACGGTAGCAATCAGCCCCAGCATTTT
.,TRBJ1-1,TRBD1,TRBV5-4,CASSGGGGSLGTEAFF,TGTGCCAGCAGTGGGGGAGGGGGCTCCTTAGGTACTGAAGCTTTCTTT
.,TRBJ2-5,TRBD2,TRBV7-6,CASSPTSGRVGETQYF,TGTGCCAGCAGCCCGACTAGCGGGAGGGTGGGGGAGACCCAGTACTTC
.,TRBJ1-6,.,TRBV6-4,CASSSGPPLHF,TGTGCCAGCAGTAGCGGCCCACCCCTCCACTTT
many,TRBJ1-2,.,TRBV28,CATKPDSWVGYTF,TGTGCCACCAAACCGGACAGCTGGGTAGGCTACACCTTC
.,TRBJ1-6,TRBD1,TRBV10-3,CAISDGTGSNSPLHF,TGTGCCATCAGTGACGGGACAGGGTCGAATTCACCCCTCCACTTT
.,TRBJ1-2,.,TRBV5-6,CASSGPRAPNYGYTF,TGTGCCAGCAGCGGGCCGCGGGCCCCTAACTATGGCTACACCTTC
.,TRBJ2-7,.,TRBV10-1,CASSELGLADPLQQYF,TGCGCCAGCAGTGAGCTTGGGTTAGCAGACCCTTTACAGCAGTACTTC
.,TRBJ1-2,.,TRBV29-1,CSVEDLRGTGYTF,TGCAGCGTTGAAGATCTTCGGGGGACTGGCTACACCTTC
.,TRBJ1-2,TRBD1,TRBV30,CAWSDRGDAYTF,TGTGCCTGGAGCGACAGGGGGGATGCCTACACCTTC
.,TRBJ2-3,TRBD2,TRBV9,CASSAPAGGTDTQYF,TGTGCCAGCAGCGCCCCAGCGGGAGGTACAGATACGCAGTATTTT
.,TRBJ2-3,.,TRBV5-1,CASSLGQERDTQYF,TGCGCCAGCAGCTTGGGACAGGAGAGGGATACGCAGTATTTT
.,TRBJ1-2,.,TRBV6-5,CASSSPPTGNYGYTF,TGTGCCAGCAGTTCCCCTCCAACAGGGAACTATGGCTACACCTTC
.,TRBJ2-7,TRBD2,TRBV7-9,CASSLAAGASYEQYF,TGTGCCAGCAGCTTAGCGGCGGGAGCCTCCTACGAGCAGTACTTC
.,TRBJ1-1,TRBD1,TRBV7-9,CASSVGRQGGEAFF,TGTGCCAGCAGCGTAGGAAGACAGGGCGGTGAAGCTTTCTTT